The TCR beta chain described here comes from a study of blood T cells in healthy people across ages. V was pared by 6 bases and J by 2 bases, with 7 bases of the junction left unmatched. Looked up from germline, CDR1 is GTSNPN and CDR2 is SVGIG (reference sequence). This CDR3 spans 14 amino acids. A J-beta primer mix and a sample-barcoded 5' primer were used in a second PCR of roughly 7 to 12 cycles. TCRdb re-derived calls from the 5' RACE reads in MiXCR, one entry per CDR3 protein. The profile shows 380,000 or so distinct CDR3 sequences, 50% to 60% of them singletons. The sequence came from a man aged 55 to 70 in good health. Sequencing was carried out using blood. The chain has TRBV30 and TRBJ2-3; 8 nucleotides line up with TRBD2. The CDR3 loop is CACSPGGTTDTQYF. In DNA form, the CDR3 reads TGTGCCTGCTCCCCGGGGGGGACCACAGATACGCAGTATTTT.